The 13 T cell receptor beta chains below come from one sample, sequenced in a study of blood T cell repertoires in COVID-19. TCRdb keeps only in-frame clones here, not all; method: immunoSEQ multiplex PCR. Of over 70,000 clones detected, about 88% appear once; the ten largest clones hold about a tenth. Sequencing used peripheral blood. These receptors all come from a man between 60 and 70 years old with COVID-19, enrolled during active disease.

This clone was found a few times. V gene TRBV3-1 (or the pseudogene TRBV3-2) combines with J gene TRBJ2-7; TRBD1 agrees at 10 bases. The V gene end was trimmed by 5 bases and the J gene end by 3 bases; junction bases not matched to a gene: 7. CDR1 LGHDT and CDR2 YNNKEL come from the germline V gene (reference sequence). CDR3 length equals 15 residues. As DNA, the CDR3 is TGTGCCAGCAGCAGGGGGACAGGGGAAGGCTACGAGCAGTACTTC. This gives the protein CASSRGTGEGYEQYF.

The rearrangement joins TRBV7-9 to TRBJ1-6; D unresolved. The CDR3 spans 15 residues. The germline V gene encodes CDR1 SEHNR and CDR2 FQNEAQ (reference sequence). V lost 5 bases and J lost 7, with 15 bases in between. CDR3 residues: CASSPPGNYNSPLHF. CDR3 bases: TGTGCCAGCAGCCCGCCCGGTAATTACAATTCACCCCTCCACTTT.

The V call is TRBV19, the J call TRBJ2-7, with 7 bases matching TRBD1. Germline V gene data show CDR1 as LNHDA and CDR2 as SQIVND (reference sequence). V gave up 4 bases and J gave up 1 base; unmatched junction bases: 7. The CDR3 is 15 residues long. CDR3 sequence reads: CASSTAGTVSYEQYF. CDR3 in DNA: TGTGCCAGTAGTACCGCCGGGACAGTTTCCTACGAGCAGTACTTC.

In nucleotides, the CDR3 is TGTGCCAGCAGCCTGGACAGTGAGGGGCCCCAGCATTTT. Its translation is CASSLDSEGPQHF. The chain combines TRBV12-3 or TRBV12-4 with TRBJ1-5; tentatively, D is TRBD1 (6 bases). This CDR3 is built from 13 residues. Trimming pared 6 bases from V and 9 bases from J, leaving 15 bases between.

The chain links TRBV6-5 to TRBJ1-1, with D uncertain. Trimming left V 2 bases short and J 3 bases short, with 7 bases between. Per germline, CDR1 MNHEY and CDR2 SVGAGI. This CDR3 has 13 residues. The CDR3, as DNA: TGTGCCAGCAGTTACGAGGGCTACACTGAAGCTTTCTTT. Its protein is CASSYEGYTEAFF.

The chain is built from TRBV10-3 and TRBJ2-1; D may be TRBD2 (6 bases). V lost 6 bases and J lost 10, with 16 bases in between. Germline V gene lookup returns CDR1 ENHRY and CDR2 SYGVKD. The CDR3 extends over 13 amino acids. The CDR3 coding sequence is TGTGCCATCAGCGAACAGGTTCGGGGGGAGCAGTTCTTC. The encoded protein is CAISEQVRGEQFF.

The CDR3 here is CASMIRGEQPQHF. The CDR3 bases are TGTGCCAGCATGATCAGGGGAGAGCAGCCCCAGCATTTT. The chain couples TRBV6-5 to TRBJ1-5; D is possibly TRBD1 (6 bases). With 7 bases removed from V and 7 bases from J, the gap between germline ends came to 14 bases. Germline CDR1 and CDR2: MNHEY and SVGAGI. This CDR3 spans 13 amino acids.

CDR3 residues: CASSQGDTATNEKLFF. Here the CDR3 DNA reads TGTGCCAGCAGCCAAGGAGATACCGCAACTAATGAAAAACTGTTTTTT. This chain connects TRBV16 to TRBJ1-4; D uncertain. The CDR3 has 16 amino acids. The germline V gene encodes CDR1 KGHSY and CDR2 FQNENV. V was clipped by 2 bases and J by 0 bases, with 10 bases between them.

This clone was seen only once. The chain combines TRBV29-1 with TRBJ2-5; possibly TRBD1 for D (5 bases). V was clipped by 4 bases and J by 1 base, with 7 bases between them. CDR1 is SQVTM and CDR2 is ANQGSEA in the germline V gene. This CDR3 is built from 12 residues. The CDR3 loop reads CSVAGSQETQYF. The CDR3 DNA reads as TGCAGCGTTGCAGGGTCCCAAGAGACCCAGTACTTC.

The V call is TRBV6-5, the J call TRBJ1-2; possible D gene TRBD1, 5 bases. CDR3 length equals 15 residues. The germline V gene encodes CDR1 MNHEY and CDR2 SVGAGI. V was cut by 2 bases and J by 6 bases, with 16 bases left in between. The CDR3: CASSYGGGTVHGYTF. The CDR3 region has the DNA TGTGCCAGCAGTTACGGGGGGGGAACGGTTCATGGCTACACCTTC.

V usage is TRBV3-1 (or the pseudogene TRBV3-2) and J usage is TRBJ2-1, with 9 bases fitting TRBD1. The germline V gene has CDR1 LGHDT and CDR2 YNNKEL (reference sequence). The junction had 6 bases not matched to a gene; V was cut back by 5 bases and J by 4 bases. The CDR3 extends over 15 amino acids. CDR3 in DNA: TGTGCCAGCAGCGCCGGGACAGGGAAATACAATGAGCAGTTCTTC. This translates into CASSAGTGKYNEQFF.

The sample holds one count of this clone. Written as DNA, the CDR3 is TGTGCCAGCAGTATCCAGGGTTACGGGGCCAACGTCCTGACTTTC. The encoded protein is CASSIQGYGANVLTF. The chain links TRBV28 to TRBJ2-6; D is possibly TRBD1 (5 bases). The CDR3 is made up of 15 amino acids. The V gene's germline CDR1 is MDHEN and CDR2 SYDVKM. Trimming took 5 bases from V and 4 from J, leaving 12 bases between them.

The gene calls are TRBV19 and TRBJ1-2; TRBD1 aligns across 7 bases. Germline CDR1 reads LNHDA; CDR2 reads SQIVND (reference sequence). The CDR3 totals 15 residues. The J segment lost 5 bases and the V segment lost 4 bases, leaving 10 bases of the junction unmatched. DNA for the CDR3: TGTGCCAGTAGTACCAACAGGGGTCTACTTTATGGCTACACCTTC. This codes for CASSTNRGLLYGYTF.